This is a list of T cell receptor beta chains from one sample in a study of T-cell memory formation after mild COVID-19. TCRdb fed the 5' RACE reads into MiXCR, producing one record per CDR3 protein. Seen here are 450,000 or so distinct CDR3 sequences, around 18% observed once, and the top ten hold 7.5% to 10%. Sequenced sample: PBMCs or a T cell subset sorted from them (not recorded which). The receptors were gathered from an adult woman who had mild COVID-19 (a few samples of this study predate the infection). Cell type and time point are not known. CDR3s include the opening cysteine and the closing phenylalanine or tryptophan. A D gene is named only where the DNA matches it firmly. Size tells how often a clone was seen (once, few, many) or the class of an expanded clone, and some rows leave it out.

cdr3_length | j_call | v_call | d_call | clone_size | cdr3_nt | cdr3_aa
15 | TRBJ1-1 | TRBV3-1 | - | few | TGTGCCAGCAGCCAATATGGCCGTGGAAACACTGAAGCTTTCTTT | CASSQYGRGNTEAFF
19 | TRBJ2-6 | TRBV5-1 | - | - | TGCGCCAGCAGCTTGGCCTGGGGCAGCCTCAGCTCTGGGGCCAACGTCCTGACTTTC | CASSLAWGSLSSGANVLTF
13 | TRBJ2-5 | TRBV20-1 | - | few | TGCAGTGCTAGAGATGGGGAGACAGAGACCCAGTACTTC | CSARDGETETQYF
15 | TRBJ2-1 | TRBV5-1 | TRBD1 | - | TGCGCCAGCAGACAGGGGGGAACCTCCTACAATGAGCAGTTCTTC | CASRQGGTSYNEQFF
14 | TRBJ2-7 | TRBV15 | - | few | TGTGCCACCAGCAGAGGGGCGGCAGGGAGGGAGCAGTACTTC | CATSRGAAGREQYF
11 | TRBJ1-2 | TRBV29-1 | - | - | TGCAGCGTTGATCAGGGTTATGGCTACACCTTC | CSVDQGYGYTF
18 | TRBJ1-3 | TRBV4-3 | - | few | TGCGCCAGCAGCCAATTCGGAAGGGGCTTGGAAGCTGGAAACACCATATATTTT | CASSQFGRGLEAGNTIYF
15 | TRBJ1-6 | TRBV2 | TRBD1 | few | TGTGCCAGCAGTGAGGGACAGGGGGTGGAATCACCCCTCCACTTT | CASSEGQGVESPLHF
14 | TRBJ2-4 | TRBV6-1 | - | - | TGTGCCAGCAGTGAAGCTGGCAGAGGCAACATTCAGTACTTC | CASSEAGRGNIQYF
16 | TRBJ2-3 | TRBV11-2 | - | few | TGTGCCAGCAGCTCTGTTCGACAGGAGGCAACAGATACGCAGTATTTT | CASSSVRQEATDTQYF
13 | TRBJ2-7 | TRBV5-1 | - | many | TGCGCCAGCAGCTCACACGACGGCTACGAGCAGTACTTC | CASSSHDGYEQYF
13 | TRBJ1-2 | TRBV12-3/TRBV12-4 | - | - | TGTGCCAGCAGTTTAGAAGGGTCGGGAGGCTACACCTTC | CASSLEGSGGYTF
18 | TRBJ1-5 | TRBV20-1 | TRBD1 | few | TGCAGTGCTAGACCCTCGAAGATTGACAGGGGAAGCAATCAGCCCCAGCATTTT | CSARPSKIDRGSNQPQHF
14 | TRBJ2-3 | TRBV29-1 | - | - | TGCAGCGTTGAGGGGAGATGGGCGGCGGATACGCAGTATTTT | CSVEGRWAADTQYF
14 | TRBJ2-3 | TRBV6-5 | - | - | TGTGCCAGCACTCGTCTGGGGGTGGCGGATACGCAGTATTTT | CASTRLGVADTQYF
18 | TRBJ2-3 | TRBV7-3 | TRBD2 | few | TGTGCCAGCAGCTTAACGGGAGCGGGAGACCCTCGGGAAGATACGCAGTATTTT | CASSLTGAGDPREDTQYF
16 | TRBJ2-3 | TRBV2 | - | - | TGTGCCAGCTTATATAGGGAGGGGGGGCTCACAGATACGCAGTATTTT | CASLYREGGLTDTQYF
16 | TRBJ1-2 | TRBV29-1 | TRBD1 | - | TGCAGCGTTGAAGATTTCCCGCGCCAGGGGGTCGATGGCTACACCTTC | CSVEDFPRQGVDGYTF
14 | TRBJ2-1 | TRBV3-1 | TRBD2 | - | TGTGCCAGCAGCCGCGGGGGGGCCGACAATGAGCAGTTCTTC | CASSRGGADNEQFF
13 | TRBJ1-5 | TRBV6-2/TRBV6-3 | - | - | TGTGCCAGGGCGTCCATCCGTTATTCGCCCCAGCATTTT | CARASIRYSPQHF
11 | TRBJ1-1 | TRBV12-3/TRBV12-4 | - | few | TGTGCCAGTAGTATCAGCACTGAAGCTTTCTTT | CASSISTEAFF
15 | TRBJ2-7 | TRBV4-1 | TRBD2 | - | TGCGCCAGCAGGCGACTAGCGGGAAGCTCCTACGAGCAGTACTTC | CASRRLAGSSYEQYF
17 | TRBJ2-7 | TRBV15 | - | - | TGTGCCACCAGCAGGGCAGCTACCGGGACGCGTTGGAACGAGCAGTACTTC | CATSRAATGTRWNEQYF
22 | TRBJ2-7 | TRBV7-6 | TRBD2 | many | TGTGCCAGCAGCCCGTTTGGAGTGTCAGCCCAGTTAATAGCGGGGGGGCGCTACGAGCAGTACTTC | CASSPFGVSAQLIAGGRYEQYF
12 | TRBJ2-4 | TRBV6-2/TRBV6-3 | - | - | TGTGCCAGCAGTTACCTTGGGAACATTCAGTACTTC | CASSYLGNIQYF
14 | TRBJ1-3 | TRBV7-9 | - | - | TGTGCCAGCAGCCCCGGGCACTCTGGAAACACCATATATTTT | CASSPGHSGNTIYF